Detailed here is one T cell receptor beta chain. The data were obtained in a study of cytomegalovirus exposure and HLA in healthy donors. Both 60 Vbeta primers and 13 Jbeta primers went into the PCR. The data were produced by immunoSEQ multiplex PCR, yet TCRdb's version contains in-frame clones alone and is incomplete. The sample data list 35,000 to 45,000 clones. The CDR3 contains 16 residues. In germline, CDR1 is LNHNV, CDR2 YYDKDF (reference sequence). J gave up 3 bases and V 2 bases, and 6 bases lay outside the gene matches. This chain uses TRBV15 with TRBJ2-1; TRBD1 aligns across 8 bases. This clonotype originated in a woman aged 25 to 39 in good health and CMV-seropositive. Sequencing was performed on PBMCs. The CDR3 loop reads CATSRFGQGDYNEQFF. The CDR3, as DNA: TGTGCCACCAGCAGATTTGGACAGGGCGACTACAATGAGCAGTTCTTC.